This T cell receptor (beta chain) stems from a study of T cell changes during pregnancy in multiple sclerosis. TCRdb keeps only in-frame clones here, not all; method: immunoSEQ multiplex PCR. The table shows under 70,000 clones, with roughly nine tenths occurring only once. The table lists this clone with a count of one. The sequencing here drew on peripheral blood, taken after pregnancy. The receptor's source is a female donor in good health, enrolled as a control in a pregnancy study.

This CDR3 is CASRATLGSGGYTF. CDR3 in DNA: TGTGCCAGCAGAGCGACACTCGGGTCGGGGGGCTACACCTTC. The J gene is TRBJ1-2, the V gene TRBV6-5; D unclear. Germline CDR1 reads MNHEY; CDR2 reads SVGAGI. Between the trimmed V and J ends, which lost 6 bases and 8 bases, there was a span of 19 bases. This CDR3 comprises 14 residues.